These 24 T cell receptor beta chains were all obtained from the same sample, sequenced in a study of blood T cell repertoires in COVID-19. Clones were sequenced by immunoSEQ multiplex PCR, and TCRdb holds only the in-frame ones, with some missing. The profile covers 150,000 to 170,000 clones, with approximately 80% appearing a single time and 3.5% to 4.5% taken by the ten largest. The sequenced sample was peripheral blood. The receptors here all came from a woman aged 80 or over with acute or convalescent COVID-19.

CDR3 region: CASSPGGTSDEETQYF. Written as DNA, the CDR3 is TGTGCCAGCAGTCCGGGGGGGACTAGCGATGAAGAGACCCAGTACTTC. The chain joins TRBV6-2 or TRBV6-3 to TRBJ2-5; 10 positions match TRBD2. Losses at the gene ends were 5 bases for V and 3 bases for J; bases not matched to a gene: 9. The CDR3 loop spans 16 amino acids. The germline V gene has CDR1 MNHEY and CDR2 SVGEGT.

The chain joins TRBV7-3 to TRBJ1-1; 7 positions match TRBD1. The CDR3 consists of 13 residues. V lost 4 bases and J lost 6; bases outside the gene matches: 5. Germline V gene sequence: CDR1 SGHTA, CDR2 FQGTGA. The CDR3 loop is CASSYQGVSEAFF. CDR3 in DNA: TGTGCCAGCAGCTATCAGGGGGTCTCTGAAGCTTTCTTT. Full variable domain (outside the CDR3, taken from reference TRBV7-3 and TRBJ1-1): GAGVSQTPSNKVTEKGKYVELRCDPISGHTALYWYRQSLGQGPEFLIYFQGTGAADDSGLPNDRFFAVRPEGSVSTLKIQRTERGDSAVYLCASSYQGVSEAFFGQGTRLTVV.

The CDR3 loop is CASTLQGGKLFF. DNA for the CDR3: TGTGCCAGCACCCTGCAGGGAGGAAAACTGTTTTTT. The chain has TRBV12-3 or TRBV12-4 and TRBJ1-4; a possible D gene is TRBD1 (5 bases). The CDR3 spans 12 residues. V was trimmed by 7 bases and J by 10 bases, leaving 13 bases between them.

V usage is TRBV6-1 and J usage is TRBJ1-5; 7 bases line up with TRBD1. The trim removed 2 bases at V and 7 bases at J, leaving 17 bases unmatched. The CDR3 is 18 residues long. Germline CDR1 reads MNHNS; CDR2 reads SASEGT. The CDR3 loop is CASSESLTGHSFGQPQHF. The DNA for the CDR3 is TGTGCCAGCAGTGAATCTTTGACAGGGCACTCATTCGGGCAGCCCCAGCATTTT.

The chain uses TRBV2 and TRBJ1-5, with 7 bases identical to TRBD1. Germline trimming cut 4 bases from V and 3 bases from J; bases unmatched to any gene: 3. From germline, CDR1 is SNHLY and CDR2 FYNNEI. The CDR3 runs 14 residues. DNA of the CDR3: TGTGCCAGCAGTGGGGACAGATACAATCAGCCCCAGCATTTT. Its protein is CASSGDRYNQPQHF.

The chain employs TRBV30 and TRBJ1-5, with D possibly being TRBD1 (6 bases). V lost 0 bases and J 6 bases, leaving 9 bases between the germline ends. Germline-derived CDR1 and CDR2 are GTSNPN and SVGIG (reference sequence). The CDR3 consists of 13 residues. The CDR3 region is CAWSVQGSQPQHF. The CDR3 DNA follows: TGTGCCTGGAGTGTCCAGGGGAGTCAGCCCCAGCATTTT.

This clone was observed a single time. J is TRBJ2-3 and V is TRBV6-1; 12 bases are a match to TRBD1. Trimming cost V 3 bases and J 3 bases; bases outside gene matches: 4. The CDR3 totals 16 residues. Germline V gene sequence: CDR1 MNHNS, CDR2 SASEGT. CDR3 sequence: CASSEGQGAGTDTQYF. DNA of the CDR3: TGTGCCAGCAGTGAGGGACAGGGGGCGGGTACAGATACGCAGTATTTT.

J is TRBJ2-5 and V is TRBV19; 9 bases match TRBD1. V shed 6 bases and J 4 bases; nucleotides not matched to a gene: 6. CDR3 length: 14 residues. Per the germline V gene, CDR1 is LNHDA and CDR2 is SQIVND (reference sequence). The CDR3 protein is CASRRTQGAETQYF. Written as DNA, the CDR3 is TGTGCCAGTAGGCGAACACAGGGGGCAGAGACCCAGTACTTC.

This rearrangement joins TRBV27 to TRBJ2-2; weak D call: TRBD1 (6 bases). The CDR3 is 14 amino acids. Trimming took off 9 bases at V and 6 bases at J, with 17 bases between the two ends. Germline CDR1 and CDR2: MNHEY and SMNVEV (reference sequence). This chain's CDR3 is CASHRGGFSGELFF. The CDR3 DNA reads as TGTGCCAGTCATAGAGGGGGTTTCTCCGGGGAGCTGTTTTTT.

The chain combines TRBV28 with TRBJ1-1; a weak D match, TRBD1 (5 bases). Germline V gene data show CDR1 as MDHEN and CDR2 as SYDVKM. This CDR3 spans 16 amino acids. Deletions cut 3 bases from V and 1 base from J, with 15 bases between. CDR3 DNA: TGTGCCAGCAGTTTTATAAACCGGGACTGGAACACTGAAGCTTTCTTT. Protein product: CASSFINRDWNTEAFF.

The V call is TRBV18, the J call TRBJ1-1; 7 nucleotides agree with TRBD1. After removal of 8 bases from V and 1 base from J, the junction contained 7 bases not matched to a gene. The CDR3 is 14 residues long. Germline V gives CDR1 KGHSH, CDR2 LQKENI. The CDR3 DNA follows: TGTGCCAGCGGGACAGACACGCCGAACACTGAAGCTTTCTTT. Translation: CASGTDTPNTEAFF. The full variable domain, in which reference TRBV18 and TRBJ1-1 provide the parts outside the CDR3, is NAGVMQNPRHLVRRRGQEARLRCSPMKGHSHVYWYRQLPEEGLKFMVYLQKENIIDESGMPKERFSAEFPKEGPSILRIQQVVRGDSAAYFCASGTDTPNTEAFFGQGTRLTVV.

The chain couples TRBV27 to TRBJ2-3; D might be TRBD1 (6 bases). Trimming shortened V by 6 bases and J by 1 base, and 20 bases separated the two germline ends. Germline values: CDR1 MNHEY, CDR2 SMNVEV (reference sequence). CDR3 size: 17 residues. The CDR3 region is CASSPTGQVWGTDTQYF. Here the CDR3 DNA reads TGTGCCAGCAGCCCAACGGGACAAGTATGGGGCACAGATACGCAGTATTTT.

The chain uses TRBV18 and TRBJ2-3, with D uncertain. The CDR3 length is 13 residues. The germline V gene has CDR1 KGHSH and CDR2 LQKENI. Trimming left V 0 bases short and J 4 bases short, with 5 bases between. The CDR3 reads CASSPPAADTQYF. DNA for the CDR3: TGTGCCAGCTCACCACCCGCGGCAGATACGCAGTATTTT.

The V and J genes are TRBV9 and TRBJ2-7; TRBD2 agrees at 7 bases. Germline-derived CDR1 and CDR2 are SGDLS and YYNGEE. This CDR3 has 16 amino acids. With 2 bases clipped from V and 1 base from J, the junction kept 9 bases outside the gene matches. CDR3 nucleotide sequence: TGTGCCAGCAGCGTCGGGACTAACCCAATTTCCTACGAGCAGTACTTC. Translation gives CASSVGTNPISYEQYF.

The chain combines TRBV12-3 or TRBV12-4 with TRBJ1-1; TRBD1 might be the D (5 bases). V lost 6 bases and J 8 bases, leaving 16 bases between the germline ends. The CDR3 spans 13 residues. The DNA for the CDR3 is TGTGCCAGCAGGACGGGAGGTTCAGGGGAAGCTTTCTTT. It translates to CASRTGGSGEAFF.

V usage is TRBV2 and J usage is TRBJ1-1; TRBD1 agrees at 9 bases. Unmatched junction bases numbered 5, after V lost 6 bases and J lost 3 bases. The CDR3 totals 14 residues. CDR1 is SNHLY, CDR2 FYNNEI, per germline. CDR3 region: CASSSQGADTEAFF. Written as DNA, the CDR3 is TGTGCCAGCAGCTCACAGGGGGCCGACACTGAAGCTTTCTTT.

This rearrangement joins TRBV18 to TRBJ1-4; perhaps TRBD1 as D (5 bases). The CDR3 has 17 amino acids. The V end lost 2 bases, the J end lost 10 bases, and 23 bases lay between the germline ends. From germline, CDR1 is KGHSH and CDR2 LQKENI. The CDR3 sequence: CASSPALLTGTWGKLFF. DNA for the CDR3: TGTGCCAGCTCACCAGCTCTTCTCACTGGGACTTGGGGAAAACTGTTTTTT. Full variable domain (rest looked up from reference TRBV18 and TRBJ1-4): NAGVMQNPRHLVRRRGQEARLRCSPMKGHSHVYWYRQLPEEGLKFMVYLQKENIIDESGMPKERFSAEFPKEGPSILRIQQVVRGDSAAYFCASSPALLTGTWGKLFFGSGTQLSVL.

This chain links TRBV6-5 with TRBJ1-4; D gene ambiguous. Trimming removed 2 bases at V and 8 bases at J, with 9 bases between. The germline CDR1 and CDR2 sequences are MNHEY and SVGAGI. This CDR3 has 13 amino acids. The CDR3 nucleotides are TGTGCCAGCAGTTACACCGGAGGGGAAAAACTGTTTTTT. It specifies CASSYTGGEKLFF.

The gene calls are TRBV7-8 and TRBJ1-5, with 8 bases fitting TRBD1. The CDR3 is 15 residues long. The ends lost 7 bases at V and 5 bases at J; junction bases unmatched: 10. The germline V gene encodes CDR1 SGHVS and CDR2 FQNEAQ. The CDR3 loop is CASIPGGPSHQPQHF. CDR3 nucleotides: TGTGCCAGCATCCCAGGGGGCCCATCTCATCAGCCCCAGCATTTT.

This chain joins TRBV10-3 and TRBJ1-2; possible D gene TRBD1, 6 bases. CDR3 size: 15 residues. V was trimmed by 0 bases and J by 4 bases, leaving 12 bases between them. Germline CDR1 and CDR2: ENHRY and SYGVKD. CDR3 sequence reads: CAISESRGGLYGYTF. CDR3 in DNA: TGTGCCATCAGTGAGTCTAGGGGGGGACTCTATGGCTACACCTTC.

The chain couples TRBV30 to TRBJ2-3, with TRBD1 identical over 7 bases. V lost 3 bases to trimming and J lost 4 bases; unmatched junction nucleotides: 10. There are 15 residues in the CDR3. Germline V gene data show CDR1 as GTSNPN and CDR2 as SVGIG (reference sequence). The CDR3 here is CAWREQGIGADTQYF. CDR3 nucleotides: TGTGCCTGGAGGGAACAGGGGATTGGGGCAGATACGCAGTATTTT.

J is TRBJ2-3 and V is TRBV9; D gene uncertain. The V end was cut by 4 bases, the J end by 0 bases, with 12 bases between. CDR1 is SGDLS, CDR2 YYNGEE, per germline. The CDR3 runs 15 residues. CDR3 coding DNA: TGTGCCAGCAGCCTAGGGCATCTTAGCACAGATACGCAGTATTTT. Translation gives CASSLGHLSTDTQYF.

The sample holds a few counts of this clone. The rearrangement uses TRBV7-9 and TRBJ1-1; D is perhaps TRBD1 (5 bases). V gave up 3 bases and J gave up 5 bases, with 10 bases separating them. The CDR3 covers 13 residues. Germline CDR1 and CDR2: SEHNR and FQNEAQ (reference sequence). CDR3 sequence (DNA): TGTGCCAGCAGCTTTGACAGTGCTACTGAAGCTTTCTTT. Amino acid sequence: CASSFDSATEAFF.

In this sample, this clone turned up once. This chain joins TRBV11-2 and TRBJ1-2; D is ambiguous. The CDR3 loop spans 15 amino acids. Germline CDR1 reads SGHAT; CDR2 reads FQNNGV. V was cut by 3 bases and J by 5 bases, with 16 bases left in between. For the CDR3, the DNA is TGTGCCAGCAGCTTCGGGATGCTGGTTGTTTATGGCTACACCTTC. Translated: CASSFGMLVVYGYTF.